The 27 T cell receptor beta chains below all came from one sample that was sequenced in a study. TCRdb itself ran the 5' RACE reads through MiXCR, one entry per CDR3 protein. Of 45,000 to 70,000 distinct CDR3 sequences in the sample, roughly 30% were seen once. The specimen was tumor-infiltrating memory CD4+ T cells sorted from the breast tumor. Described subset: memory CD4+ T cells, CD4+CD45RO+CD25-. These receptor sequences come from a female donor with breast cancer.

The chain is built from TRBV14 and TRBJ1-1, with a weak D call TRBD1 (6 bases). Per the germline V gene, CDR1 is SGHDN and CDR2 is FVKESK. Trimming left V 4 bases short and J 4 bases short, with 13 bases between. The CDR3 is 14 amino acids. CDR3 bases: TGTGCCAGCAGCCGTGGGGGCAGGATCACTGAAGCTTTCTTT. Amino acids: CASSRGGRITEAFF.

This clonotype was picked up one time. The J gene is TRBJ1-2, the V gene TRBV5-6; weak D call: TRBD1 (6 bases). The CDR3 totals 15 residues. Germline assignment: CDR1 SGHDT and CDR2 YYEEEE. The V end was cut by 4 bases, the J end by 2 bases, with 15 bases between. The CDR3 region is CASSPGGTRNYGYTF. The DNA of the CDR3 is TGTGCCAGCAGCCCGGGCGGGACACGAAACTATGGCTACACCTTC.

This chain uses TRBV4-2 with TRBJ2-5, with D perhaps TRBD2 (5 bases). The CDR3 runs to 14 residues. In germline, CDR1 is LGHNA, CDR2 YNFKEQ. Trimming took 0 bases from V and 5 from J, leaving 10 bases between them. CDR3: CASSQDSSRETQYF. In DNA, the CDR3 is TGTGCCAGCAGCCAAGATTCTAGCCGGGAGACCCAGTACTTC.

J is TRBJ2-5 and V is TRBV5-6; TRBD1 matches 7 bases. The V segment lost 4 bases and the J segment 2 bases; nucleotides outside the gene matches: 17. In germline, CDR1 is SGHDT, CDR2 YYEEEE. The length of the CDR3 is 18 residues. CDR3 DNA: TGTGCCAGCAGCGTTTTAGTGGGGACAGAAAAAGAACAAGAGACCCAGTACTTC. It encodes CASSVLVGTEKEQETQYF.

This clonotype has a handful of counts. The chain employs TRBV5-6 and TRBJ2-3; D is unresolved. The CDR3 totals 14 residues. The germline gives CDR1 SGHDT, CDR2 YYEEEE. Trimming left V 1 base short and J 1 base short, with 7 bases between. CDR3 nucleotides: TGTGCCAGCAGCTTGTTTCAGGGCACAGATACGCAGTATTTT. It encodes CASSLFQGTDTQYF.

V is TRBV29-1 and J is TRBJ2-3; 8 bases align to TRBD2. This CDR3 comprises 14 residues. V shed 7 bases, J shed 2 bases, and the junction held 8 bases outside the gene matches. Germline V gene lookup returns CDR1 SQVTM and CDR2 ANQGSEA. DNA of the CDR3: TGCAGCGCTCCACTAGCGGCCAACACAGATACGCAGTATTTT. Translating gives CSAPLAANTDTQYF.

This clonotype was counted at least ten times. The chain joins TRBV20-1 to TRBJ1-2, with D possibly matching TRBD1 (5 bases). Germline V lookup: CDR1 DFQATT, CDR2 SNEGSKA (reference sequence). This CDR3 is 12 amino acids long. V gave up 4 bases and J gave up 4 bases, with 10 bases separating them. CDR3 DNA: TGCAGTGCTACTGACAGCTCCTATGGCTACACCTTC. Its protein product is CSATDSSYGYTF.

The chain is built from TRBV30 and TRBJ2-1, with 8 bases identical to TRBD2. Germline lookup yields CDR1 GTSNPN and CDR2 SVGIG (reference sequence). V gave up 3 bases and J gave up 6 bases; unmatched junction bases: 7. CDR3 size: 14 residues. The CDR3 spells CAWRRTSGSNEQFF. CDR3 in DNA: TGTGCCTGGAGAAGAACTAGCGGAAGCAATGAGCAGTTCTTC. The full variable domain, rest sourced from reference TRBV30 and TRBJ2-1, is SQTIHQWPATLVQPVGSPLSLECTVEGTSNPNLYWYRQAAGRGLQLLFYSVGIGQISSEVPQNLSASRPQDRQFILSSKKLLLSDSGFYLCAWRRTSGSNEQFFGPGTRLTVL.

This clonotype came up a few times. The rearrangement joins TRBV6-5 to TRBJ2-3, with D perhaps matching TRBD2 (6 bases). Germline loops: CDR1 MNHEY, CDR2 SVGAGI. V dropped 8 bases and J dropped 6 bases, with 18 bases sitting between them. CDR3 length: 14 residues. For the CDR3, the DNA is TGTGCCAGCTGGAGGGCCGAGGGAATGGATACGCAGTATTTT. The encoded protein is CASWRAEGMDTQYF.

V gene TRBV6-1 combines with J gene TRBJ1-5; D is ambiguous. V was pared by 3 bases and J by 7 bases, with 13 bases between. CDR3 length: 14 residues. CDR1 is MNHNS, CDR2 SASEGT, per germline. CDR3 protein: CASSEGGGQQPQHF. CDR3 DNA sequence: TGTGCCAGCAGTGAGGGAGGAGGGCAGCAGCCCCAGCATTTT.

In this sample, this clonotype turned up a few times. This rearrangement joins TRBV5-1 to TRBJ2-2, with D maybe TRBD1 (5 bases). The CDR3 is 17 amino acids. V lost 4 bases to trimming and J lost 5 bases, with 21 bases between them. CDR1 is SGHRS and CDR2 is YFSETQ in the germline V gene. The CDR3 sequence: CASSIPSPTTETGELFF. The CDR3, as DNA: TGCGCCAGCAGCATACCAAGCCCTACGACAGAGACCGGGGAGCTGTTTTTT.

This clonotype was picked up many times. The chain joins TRBV15 to TRBJ1-6, with 7 positions matching TRBD1. The CDR3 sequence is 16 residues long. With V trimmed by 0 bases and J by 10 bases, 9 bases remained unmatched. Germline V lookup: CDR1 LNHNV, CDR2 YYDKDF (reference sequence). The CDR3 DNA reads TGTGCCACCAGCAGAGATAGGACAGGCTTCGGATCACCCCTCCACTTT. This codes for CATSRDRTGFGSPLHF.

The V call is TRBV18, the J call TRBJ1-2; no clear D gene. The CDR3 length is 15 residues. Germline V gene sequence: CDR1 KGHSH, CDR2 LQKENI. The ends were cut back, 1 base at V and 4 bases at J, with 13 bases in the middle. For the CDR3, the DNA is TGTGCCAGCTCACCACGTAATGGGATTGGCTATGGCTACACCTTC. This codes for CASSPRNGIGYGYTF.

J is TRBJ2-1 and V is TRBV7-2; TRBD2 matches 10 bases. Germline V lookup: CDR1 SGHTA, CDR2 FQGNSA. The junction had 9 bases not matched to a gene; V was cut back by 4 bases and J by 0 bases. The CDR3 loop spans 18 amino acids. The chain's CDR3 is CASSSTLTSGRSYNEQFF. CDR3 DNA sequence: TGTGCCAGCAGCTCCACGCTGACTAGCGGGCGCTCCTACAATGAGCAGTTCTTC.

Only a few counts were recorded for this clonotype. The chain links TRBV20-1 to TRBJ1-2; maybe TRBD1 (6 bases). The V gene lost 3 bases and the J gene lost 5 bases, with 16 bases spanning the gap. This CDR3 is built from 14 residues. Germline V gene lookup returns CDR1 DFQATT and CDR2 SNEGSKA (reference sequence). The CDR3 DNA sequence: TGCAGTGCTAGGGTGGGACACCAAGTATATGGCTACACCTTC. Translation gives CSARVGHQVYGYTF.

Only a few counts were recorded for this clonotype. The chain joins TRBV11-2 to TRBJ2-2; D gene uncertain. The ends were cut back, 2 bases at V and 4 bases at J, with 8 bases in the middle. The germline V gene encodes CDR1 SGHAT and CDR2 FQNNGV. The CDR3 spans 14 residues. Here the CDR3 DNA reads TGTGCCAGCAGCTTAAGTCTTGCCACCGGGGAGCTGTTTTTT. Its translation: CASSLSLATGELFF.

V usage is TRBV3-1 and J usage is TRBJ2-7, with D perhaps given as TRBD1 or TRBD2 (6 bases each). The CDR3 totals 12 residues. The V gene lost 4 bases and the J gene lost 7 bases, with 11 bases spanning the gap. The germline gives CDR1 LGHDT, CDR2 YNNKEL (reference sequence). CDR3: CASSPGAEEQYF. CDR3 bases: TGTGCCAGCAGCCCGGGGGCCGAGGAGCAGTACTTC.

This clonotype was detected a few times. The V call is TRBV7-6, the J call TRBJ2-5; D possibly corresponds to TRBD2 (5 bases). This CDR3 comprises 12 residues. Trimming took off 5 bases at V and 5 bases at J, with 9 bases between the two ends. Germline assignment: CDR1 SGHVS and CDR2 FNYEAQ. The CDR3 reads CASSAWEETQYF. For the CDR3, the DNA is TGTGCCAGCAGCGCCTGGGAGGAGACCCAGTACTTC.

The gene calls are TRBV7-9 and TRBJ1-2, with TRBD1 matching 7 bases. The CDR3 has 14 residues. The V segment lost 3 bases and the J segment 6 bases; nucleotides outside the gene matches: 7. Germline V CDR1 and CDR2: SEHNR, FQNEAQ (reference sequence). CDR3: CASSFSGTANGYTF. CDR3 nucleotide sequence: TGTGCCAGCAGCTTTTCCGGGACAGCCAATGGCTACACCTTC.

This clonotype has more than one count but fewer than ten. This chain connects TRBV4-1 to TRBJ2-5; a possible D gene is TRBD2 (5 bases). The CDR3 sequence is 15 residues long. V shed 1 base and J shed 5 bases, with 14 bases lying between them. In germline, CDR1 is MGHRA, CDR2 YSYEKL. CDR3 in amino acids: CASSQVSSFEETQYF. The CDR3, as DNA: TGCGCCAGCAGCCAAGTATCTAGCTTTGAGGAGACCCAGTACTTC.

This chain connects TRBV6-5 to TRBJ1-3; 9 nucleotides agree with TRBD1. The CDR3 spans 14 residues. Looked up from germline, CDR1 is MNHEY and CDR2 is SVGAGI. The J segment lost 4 bases and the V segment lost 6 bases, leaving 4 bases of the junction unmatched. CDR3 in amino acids: CASRQTGGGNTIYF. CDR3 coding DNA: TGTGCCAGCAGACAGACAGGGGGAGGAAACACCATATATTTT.

A few counts support this clonotype. The V gene is TRBV7-6, the J gene TRBJ2-2; D tentatively reads TRBD1 or TRBD2 (5 bases each). Germline CDR1 is SGHVS and CDR2 is FNYEAQ. V lost 7 bases and J lost 5, with 14 bases in between. This CDR3 contains 14 residues. The CDR3 coding sequence is TGTGCCAGCAAACGGGACCCTGGGACCGGGGAGCTGTTTTTT. It is translated as CASKRDPGTGELFF.

This clonotype was seen repeatedly, ten times or more. V gene TRBV5-1 combines with J gene TRBJ2-1, with 10 positions matching TRBD1. The junction had 1 base not matched to a gene; V was cut back by 0 bases and J by 7 bases. The germline CDR1 and CDR2 sequences are SGHRS and YFSETQ. The CDR3 spans 14 residues. The DNA of the CDR3 is TGCGCCAGCAGCTTGGGACAGGGGGCGAATGAGCAGTTCTTC. It codes for CASSLGQGANEQFF.

V gene TRBV20-1 combines with J gene TRBJ1-2; tentative D call: TRBD1 (6 bases). CDR1 is DFQATT and CDR2 is SNEGSKA in the germline V gene (reference sequence). Trimming shortened V by 5 bases and J by 0 bases, and 22 bases separated the two germline ends. This CDR3 has 17 residues. The CDR3 region has the DNA TGCAGTGCTCCAATGTTCCAGGAGGGGGGCTCTAACTATGGCTACACCTTC. It is translated as CSAPMFQEGGSNYGYTF.

This chain joins TRBV3-1 and TRBJ1-2, with a possible D match to TRBD1 (5 bases). The CDR3 covers 14 residues. The germline V and J ends were trimmed by 7 bases and 1 base, with 13 bases remaining between them. CDR1 and CDR2 from the germline V gene are LGHDT and YNNKEL (reference sequence). In nucleotides, the CDR3 is TGTGCCAGCACCTCGGGACTGCTTAACTATGGCTACACCTTC. This encodes CASTSGLLNYGYTF. Combining the CDR3 with reference TRBV3-1 and TRBJ1-2 gives the whole variable domain DTAVSQTPKYLVTQMGNDKSIKCEQNLGHDTMYWYKQDSKKFLKIMFSYNNKELIINETVPNRFSPKSPDKAHLNLHINSLELGDSAVYFCASTSGLLNYGYTFGSGTRLTVV.

On this clonotype: Given the absence of the conserved phenylalanine or tryptophan at the CDR3 end, a read error is likely. The chain employs TRBV5-1 and TRBJ2-5; D unclear. Germline V gene sequence: CDR1 SGHRS, CDR2 YFSETQ. V was clipped by 5 bases and J by 0 bases, with 14 bases between them. There are 15 residues in the CDR3. Here the CDR3 DNA reads TGCGCCAGCAGACCGGGCTACAAGTACCAAGAGACCCAGTACTCC. Encoded protein: CASRPGYKYQETQYS.

The rearrangement uses TRBV7-8 and TRBJ1-6, with D tentatively TRBD1 (6 bases). Trimming took off 5 bases at V and 7 bases at J, with 24 bases between the two ends. CDR1 and CDR2 from the germline V gene are SGHVS and FQNEAQ. The CDR3 is made up of 18 amino acids. Written as DNA, the CDR3 is TGTGCCAGCAGCCTAGGTCGATACCCACAGGGTCGAAATTCACCCCTCCACTTT. Translated: CASSLGRYPQGRNSPLHF.